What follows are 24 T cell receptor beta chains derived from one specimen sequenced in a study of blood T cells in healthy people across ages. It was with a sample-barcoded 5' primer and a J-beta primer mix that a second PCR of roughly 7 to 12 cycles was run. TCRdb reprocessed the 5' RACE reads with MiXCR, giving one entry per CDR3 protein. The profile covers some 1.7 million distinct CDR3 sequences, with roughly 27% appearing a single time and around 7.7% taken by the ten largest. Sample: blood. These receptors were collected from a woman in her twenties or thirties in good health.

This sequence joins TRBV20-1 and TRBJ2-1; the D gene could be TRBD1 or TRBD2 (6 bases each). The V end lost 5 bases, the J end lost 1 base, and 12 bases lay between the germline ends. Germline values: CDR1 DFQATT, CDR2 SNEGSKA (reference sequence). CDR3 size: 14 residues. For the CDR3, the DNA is TGCAGTGCTGCGCCGGGGGCATCCTACAATGAGCAGTTCTTC. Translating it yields CSAAPGASYNEQFF.

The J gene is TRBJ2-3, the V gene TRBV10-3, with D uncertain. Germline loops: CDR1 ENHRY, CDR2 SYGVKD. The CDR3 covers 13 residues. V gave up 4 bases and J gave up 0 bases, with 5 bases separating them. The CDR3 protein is CAISAGSTDTQYF. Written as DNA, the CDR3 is TGTGCCATCAGTGCAGGAAGCACAGATACGCAGTATTTT.

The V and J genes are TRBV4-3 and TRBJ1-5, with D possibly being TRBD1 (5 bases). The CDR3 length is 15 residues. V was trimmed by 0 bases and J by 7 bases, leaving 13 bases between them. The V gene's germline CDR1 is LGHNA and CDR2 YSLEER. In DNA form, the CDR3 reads TGCGCCAGCAGCCAAGATCCGCAGGGTTTGCAGCCCCAGCATTTT. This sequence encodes CASSQDPQGLQPQHF.

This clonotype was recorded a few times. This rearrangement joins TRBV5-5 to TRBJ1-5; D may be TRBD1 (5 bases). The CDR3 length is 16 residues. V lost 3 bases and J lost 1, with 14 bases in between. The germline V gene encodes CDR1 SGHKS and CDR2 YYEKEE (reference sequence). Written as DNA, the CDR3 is TGTGCCAGCAGCTCCGGGGACCTCGTCAGCAATCAGCCCCAGCATTTT. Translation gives CASSSGDLVSNQPQHF.

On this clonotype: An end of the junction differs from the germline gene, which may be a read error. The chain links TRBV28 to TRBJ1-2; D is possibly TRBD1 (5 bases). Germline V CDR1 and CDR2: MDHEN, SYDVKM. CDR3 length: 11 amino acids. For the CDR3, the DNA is TGTACCAGCAGTGTCCGGGACGGTTACACCTTC. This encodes CTSSVRDGYTF.

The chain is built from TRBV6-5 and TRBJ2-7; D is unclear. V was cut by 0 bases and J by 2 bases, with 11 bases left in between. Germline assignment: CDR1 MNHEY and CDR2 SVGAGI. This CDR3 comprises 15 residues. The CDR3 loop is CASSYSLSQTYEQYF. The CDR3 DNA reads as TGTGCCAGCAGTTACTCCCTATCTCAAACCTACGAGCAGTACTTC.

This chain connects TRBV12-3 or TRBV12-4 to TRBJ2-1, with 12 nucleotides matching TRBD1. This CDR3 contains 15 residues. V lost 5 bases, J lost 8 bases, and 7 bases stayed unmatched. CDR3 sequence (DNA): TGTGCCAGCAGTACCCCCGGGACAGGGGGCGATGAGCAGTTCTTC. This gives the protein CASSTPGTGGDEQFF.

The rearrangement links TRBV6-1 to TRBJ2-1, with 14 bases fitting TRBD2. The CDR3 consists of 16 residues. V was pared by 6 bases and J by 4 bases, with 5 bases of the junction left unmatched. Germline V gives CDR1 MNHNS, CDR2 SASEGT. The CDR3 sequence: CASSGLAGGTYNEQFF. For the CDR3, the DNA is TGTGCCAGCAGCGGACTAGCGGGGGGCACATACAATGAGCAGTTCTTC.

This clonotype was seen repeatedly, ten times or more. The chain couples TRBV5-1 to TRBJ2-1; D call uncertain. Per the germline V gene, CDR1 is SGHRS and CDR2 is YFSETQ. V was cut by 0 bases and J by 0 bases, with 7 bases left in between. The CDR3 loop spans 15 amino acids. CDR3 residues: CASSLAQSSYNEQFF. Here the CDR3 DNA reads TGCGCCAGCAGCTTGGCCCAGAGCTCCTACAATGAGCAGTTCTTC.

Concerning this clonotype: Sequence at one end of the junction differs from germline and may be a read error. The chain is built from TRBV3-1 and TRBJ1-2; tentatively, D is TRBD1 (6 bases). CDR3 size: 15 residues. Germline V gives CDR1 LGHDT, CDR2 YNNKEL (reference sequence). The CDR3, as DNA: TGTGCCAGCAGCCAAGCTTTGGGGGGCGCTTATGGCTGCACCTTC. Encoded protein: CASSQALGGAYGCTF.

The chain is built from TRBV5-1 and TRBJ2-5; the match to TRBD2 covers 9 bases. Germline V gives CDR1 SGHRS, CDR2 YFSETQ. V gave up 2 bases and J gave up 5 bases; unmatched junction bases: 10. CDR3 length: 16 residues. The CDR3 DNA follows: TGCGCCAGCAGCTTTCGACTAGCGGAATCTCGGGAGACCCAGTACTTC. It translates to CASSFRLAESRETQYF.

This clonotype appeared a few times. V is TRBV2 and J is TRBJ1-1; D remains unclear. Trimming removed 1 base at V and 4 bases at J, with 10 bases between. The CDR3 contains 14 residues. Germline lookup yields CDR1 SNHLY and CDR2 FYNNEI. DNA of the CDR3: TGTGCCAGCAGTGAAGATACGGGGAGCACTGAAGCTTTCTTT. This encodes CASSEDTGSTEAFF. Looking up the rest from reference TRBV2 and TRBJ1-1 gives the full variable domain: EPEVTQTPSHQVTQMGQEVILRCVPISNHLYFYWYRQILGQKVEFLVSFYNNEISEKSEIFDDQFSVERPDGSNFTLKIRSTKLEDSAMYFCASSEDTGSTEAFFGQGTRLTVV.

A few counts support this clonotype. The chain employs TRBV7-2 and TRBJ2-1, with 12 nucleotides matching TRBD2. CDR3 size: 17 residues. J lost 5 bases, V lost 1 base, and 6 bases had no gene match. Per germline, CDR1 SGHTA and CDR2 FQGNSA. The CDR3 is CASSLVDGLAGNNEQFF. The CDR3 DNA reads TGTGCCAGCAGCTTAGTAGATGGACTAGCGGGGAACAATGAGCAGTTCTTC. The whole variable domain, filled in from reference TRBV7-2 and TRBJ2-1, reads GAGVSQSPSNKVTEKGKDVELRCDPISGHTALYWYRQSLGQGLEFLIYFQGNSAPDKSGLPSDRFSAERTGGSVSTLTIQRTQQEDSAVYLCASSLVDGLAGNNEQFFGPGTRLTVL.

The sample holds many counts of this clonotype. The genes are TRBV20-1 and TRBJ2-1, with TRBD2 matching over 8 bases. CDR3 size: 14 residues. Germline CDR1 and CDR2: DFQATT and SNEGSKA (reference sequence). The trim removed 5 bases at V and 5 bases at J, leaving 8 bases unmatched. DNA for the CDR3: TGCAGTGCTGGTAGCGGGGCGAGGGACAATGAGCAGTTCTTC. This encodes CSAGSGARDNEQFF.

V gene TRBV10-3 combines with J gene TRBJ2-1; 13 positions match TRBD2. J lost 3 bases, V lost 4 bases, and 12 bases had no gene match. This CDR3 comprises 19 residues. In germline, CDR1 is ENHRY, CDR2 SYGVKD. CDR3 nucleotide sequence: TGTGCCATCAGTGGCCTTGGGACTAGCGGGAAAGCAAGCTACAATGAGCAGTTCTTC. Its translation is CAISGLGTSGKASYNEQFF.

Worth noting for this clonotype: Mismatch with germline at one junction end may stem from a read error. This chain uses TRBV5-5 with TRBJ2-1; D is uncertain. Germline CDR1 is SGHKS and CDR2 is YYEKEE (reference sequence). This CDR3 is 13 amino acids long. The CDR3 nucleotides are TGTGCCAGCAGCTTTGGCTCCTACAATGAGCAGGTCTTC. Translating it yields CASSFGSYNEQVF. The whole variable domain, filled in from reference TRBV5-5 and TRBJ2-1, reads DAGVTQSPTHLIKTRGQQVTLRCSPISGHKSVSWYQQVLGQGPQFIFQYYEKEERGRGNFPDRFSARQFPNYSSELNVNALLLGDSALYLCASSFGSYNEQVFGPGTRLTVL.

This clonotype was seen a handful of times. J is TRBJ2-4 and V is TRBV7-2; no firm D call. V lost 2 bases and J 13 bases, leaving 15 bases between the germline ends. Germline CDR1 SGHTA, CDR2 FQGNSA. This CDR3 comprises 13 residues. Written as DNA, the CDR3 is TGTGCCAGCAGCTTACCCTCCTACAATGAGCAGTACTTC. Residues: CASSLPSYNEQYF.

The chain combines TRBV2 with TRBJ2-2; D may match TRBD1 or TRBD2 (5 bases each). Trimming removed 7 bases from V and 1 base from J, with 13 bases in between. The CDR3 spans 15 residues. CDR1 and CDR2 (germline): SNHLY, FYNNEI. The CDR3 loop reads CASKSGTVNTGELFF. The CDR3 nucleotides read TGTGCCAGCAAGTCCGGGACGGTGAACACCGGGGAGCTGTTTTTT.

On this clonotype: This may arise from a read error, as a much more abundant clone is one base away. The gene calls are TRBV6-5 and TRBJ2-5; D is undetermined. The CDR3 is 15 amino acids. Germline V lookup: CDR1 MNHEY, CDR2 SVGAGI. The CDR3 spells CPSSKPGRIQETQYF. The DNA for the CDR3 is TGTCCCAGCAGTAAACCCGGACGGATTCAAGAGACCCAGTACTTC.

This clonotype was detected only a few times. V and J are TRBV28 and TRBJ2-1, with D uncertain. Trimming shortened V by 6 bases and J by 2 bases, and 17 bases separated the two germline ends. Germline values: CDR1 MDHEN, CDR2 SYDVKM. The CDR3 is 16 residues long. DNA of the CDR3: TGTGCCAGCAGAGTTCCGCGGAACTACGCCTACAATGAGCAGTTCTTC. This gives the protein CASRVPRNYAYNEQFF.

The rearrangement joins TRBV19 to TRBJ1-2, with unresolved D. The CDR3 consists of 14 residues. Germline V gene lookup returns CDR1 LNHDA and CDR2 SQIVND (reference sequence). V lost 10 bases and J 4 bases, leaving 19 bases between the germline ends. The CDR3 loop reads CATTPNQRSYGYTF. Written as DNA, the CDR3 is TGTGCCACTACTCCAAATCAGAGGAGCTATGGCTACACCTTC.

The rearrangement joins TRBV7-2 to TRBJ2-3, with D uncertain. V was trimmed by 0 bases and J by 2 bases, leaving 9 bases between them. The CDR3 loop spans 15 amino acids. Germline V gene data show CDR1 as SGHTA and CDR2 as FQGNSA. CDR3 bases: TGTGCCAGCAGCTTAGCGCGCCGCCCCACAGATACGCAGTATTTT. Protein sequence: CASSLARRPTDTQYF.

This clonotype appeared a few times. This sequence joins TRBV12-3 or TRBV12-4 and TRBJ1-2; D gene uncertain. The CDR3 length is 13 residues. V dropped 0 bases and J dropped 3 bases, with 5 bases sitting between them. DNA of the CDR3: TGTGCCAGCAGTTTAGCTGATTACTATGGCTACACCTTC. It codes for CASSLADYYGYTF.

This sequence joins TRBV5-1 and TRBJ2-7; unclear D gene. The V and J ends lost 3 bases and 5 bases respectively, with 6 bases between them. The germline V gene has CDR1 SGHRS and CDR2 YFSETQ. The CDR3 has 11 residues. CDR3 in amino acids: CASSWADEQYF. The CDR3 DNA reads TGCGCCAGCAGCTGGGCAGACGAGCAGTACTTC.